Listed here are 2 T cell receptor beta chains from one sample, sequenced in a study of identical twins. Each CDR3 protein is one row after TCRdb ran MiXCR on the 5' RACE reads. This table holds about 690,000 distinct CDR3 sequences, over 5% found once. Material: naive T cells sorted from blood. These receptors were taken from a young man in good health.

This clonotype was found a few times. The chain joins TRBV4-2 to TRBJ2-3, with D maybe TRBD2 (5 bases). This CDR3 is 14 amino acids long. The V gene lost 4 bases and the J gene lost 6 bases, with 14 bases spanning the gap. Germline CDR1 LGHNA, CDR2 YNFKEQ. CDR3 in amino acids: CASSPTRGSDTQYF. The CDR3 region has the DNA TGTGCCAGCAGCCCCACGCGAGGGAGCGATACGCAGTATTTT.

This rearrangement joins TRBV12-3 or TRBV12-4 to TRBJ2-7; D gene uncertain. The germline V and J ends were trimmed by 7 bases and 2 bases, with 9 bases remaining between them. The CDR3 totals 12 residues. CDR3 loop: CASKGGTYEQYF. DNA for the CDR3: TGTGCCAGCAAGGGCGGTACCTACGAGCAGTACTTC.